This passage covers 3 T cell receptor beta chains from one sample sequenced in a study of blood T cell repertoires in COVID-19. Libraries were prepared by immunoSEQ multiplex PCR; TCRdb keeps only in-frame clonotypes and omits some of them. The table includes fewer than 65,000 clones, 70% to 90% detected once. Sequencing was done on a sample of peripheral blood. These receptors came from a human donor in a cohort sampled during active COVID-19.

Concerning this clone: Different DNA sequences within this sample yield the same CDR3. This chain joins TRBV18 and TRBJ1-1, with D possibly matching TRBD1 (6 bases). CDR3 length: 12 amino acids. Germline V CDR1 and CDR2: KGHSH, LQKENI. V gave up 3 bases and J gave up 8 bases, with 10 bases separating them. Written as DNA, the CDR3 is TGTGCCAGCTCACCGATACAGGGCGAAGCTTTCTTT. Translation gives CASSPIQGEAFF.

The CDR3 loop reads CASSIRAGYGYTF. For the CDR3, the DNA is TGTGCCAGTAGTATAAGGGCAGGGTATGGCTACACCTTC. The chain uses TRBV19 and TRBJ1-2; D is perhaps TRBD1 (5 bases). Per germline, CDR1 LNHDA and CDR2 SQIVND (reference sequence). This CDR3 contains 13 residues. V was pared by 2 bases and J by 5 bases, with 9 bases between.

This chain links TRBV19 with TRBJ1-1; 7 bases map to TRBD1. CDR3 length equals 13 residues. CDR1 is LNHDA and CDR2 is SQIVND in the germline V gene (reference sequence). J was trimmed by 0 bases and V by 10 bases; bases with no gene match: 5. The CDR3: CATTDRMNTEAFF. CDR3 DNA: TGTGCCACCACGGACAGGATGAACACTGAAGCTTTCTTT.